This TCR beta chain was found in a study of identical twins. Of note for this clonotype: Its specificity is unknown.

Study-level results: Twin-shared out-of-frame alpha sequences showed excess low generation probability. Modelling approaches yielded underestimates of out-of-frame TCR alpha sharing between monozygotic twins. Twins' surplus sharing was weaker for beta out-of-frame sequences.

TCRdb analysed the 5' RACE reads with MiXCR anew, one entry per CDR3 protein. The repertoire holds some 1,700,000 distinct CDR3 sequences, with roughly 35% as singletons. The CDR3 runs to 13 residues. Trimming removed 3 bases at V and 1 base at J, with 6 bases between. Germline V gene sequence: CDR1 MGHRA, CDR2 YSYEKL. The source of this sequence is a newborn girl in good health. The chain is built from TRBV4-1 and TRBJ2-5; D gene ambiguous. The sample taken for sequencing was cord blood. As DNA, the CDR3 is TGCGCCAGCAGCCAGGTGGCCCAAGAGACCCAGTACTTC. Translation gives CASSQVAQETQYF.